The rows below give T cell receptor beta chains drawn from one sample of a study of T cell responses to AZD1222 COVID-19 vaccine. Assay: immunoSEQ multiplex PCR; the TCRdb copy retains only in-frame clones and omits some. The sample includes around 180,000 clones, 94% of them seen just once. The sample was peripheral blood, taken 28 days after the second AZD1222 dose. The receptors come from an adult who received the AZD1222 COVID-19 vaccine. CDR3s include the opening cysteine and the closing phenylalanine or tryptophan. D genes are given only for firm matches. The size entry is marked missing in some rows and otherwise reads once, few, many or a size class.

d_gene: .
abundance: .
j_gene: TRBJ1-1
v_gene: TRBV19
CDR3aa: CASTPVGTEAFF
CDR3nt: TGTGCCAGTACCCCGGTGGGGACTGAAGCTTTCTTT

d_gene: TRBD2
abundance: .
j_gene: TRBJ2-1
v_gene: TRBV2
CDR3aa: CASTIDGLAGRGEQFF
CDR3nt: TGTGCCAGCACCATAGATGGACTAGCGGGCCGGGGTGAGCAGTTCTTC

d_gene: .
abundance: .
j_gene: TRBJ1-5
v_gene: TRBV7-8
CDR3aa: CASSFGAKQPQHF
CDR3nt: TGTGCCAGCAGCTTTGGCGCCAAGCAGCCCCAGCATTTT

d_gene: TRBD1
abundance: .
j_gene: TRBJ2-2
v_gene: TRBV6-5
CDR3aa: CASRTGDTGELFF
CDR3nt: TGTGCCAGCAGGACAGGGGACACCGGGGAGCTGTTTTTT

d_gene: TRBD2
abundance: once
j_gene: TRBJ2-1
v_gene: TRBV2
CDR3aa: CASRTSGAYNEQFF
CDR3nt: TGTGCCAGCAGAACTAGCGGGGCGTACAATGAGCAGTTCTTC

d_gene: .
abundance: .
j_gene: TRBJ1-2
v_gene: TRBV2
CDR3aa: CASSEAGGRDGYTF
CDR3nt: TGTGCCAGCAGTGAAGCGGGGGGACGGGATGGCTACACCTTC

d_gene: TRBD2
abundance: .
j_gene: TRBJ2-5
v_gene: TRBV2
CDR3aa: CASSVLAGWQETQYF
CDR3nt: TGTGCCAGCAGTGTACTAGCGGGGTGGCAAGAGACCCAGTACTTC

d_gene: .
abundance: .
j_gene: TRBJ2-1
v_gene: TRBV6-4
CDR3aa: CASSWQGEDNEQFF
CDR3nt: TGTGCCAGCAGTTGGCAGGGAGAGGACAATGAGCAGTTCTTC

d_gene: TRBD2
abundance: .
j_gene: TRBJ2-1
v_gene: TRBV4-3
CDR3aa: CASSQGSGGYNEQFF
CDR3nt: TGCGCCAGCAGCCAAGGATCCGGGGGGTACAATGAGCAGTTCTTC

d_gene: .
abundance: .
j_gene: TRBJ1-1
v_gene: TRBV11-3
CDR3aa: CASSRTAAPNTEAFF
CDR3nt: TGTGCCAGCAGCCGCACTGCGGCCCCGAACACTGAAGCTTTCTTT

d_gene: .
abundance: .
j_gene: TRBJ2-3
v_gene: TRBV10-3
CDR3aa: CAISDSDTQYF
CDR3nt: TGTGCCATCAGTGATTCGGATACGCAGTATTTT

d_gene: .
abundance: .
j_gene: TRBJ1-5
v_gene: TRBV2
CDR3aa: CASSATEAQPQHF
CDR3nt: TGTGCCAGCAGTGCGACAGAGGCTCAGCCCCAGCATTTT

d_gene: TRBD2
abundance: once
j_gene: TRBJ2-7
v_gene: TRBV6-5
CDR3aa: CASTSGLAVAYEQYF
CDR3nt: TGTGCCAGCACCTCCGGACTAGCGGTGGCCTACGAGCAGTACTTC

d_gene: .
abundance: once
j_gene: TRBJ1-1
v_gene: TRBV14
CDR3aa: CASSRDRSPTEAFF
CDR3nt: TGTGCCAGCAGCCGAGACAGGTCCCCCACTGAAGCTTTCTTT

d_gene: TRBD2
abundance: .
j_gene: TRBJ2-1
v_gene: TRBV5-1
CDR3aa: CASSLGAGAGYNEQFF
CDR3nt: TGCGCCAGCAGCTTGGGAGCGGGAGCGGGGTACAATGAGCAGTTCTTC

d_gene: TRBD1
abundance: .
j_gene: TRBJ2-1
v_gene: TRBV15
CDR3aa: CATRTGQGDNEQFF
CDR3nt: TGTGCCACCAGGACGGGACAGGGGGACAATGAGCAGTTCTTC

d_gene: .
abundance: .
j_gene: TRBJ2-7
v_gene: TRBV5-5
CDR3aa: CASSRPGGPQISEQYF
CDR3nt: TGTGCCAGCAGCCGGCCGGGTGGGCCTCAAATTAGCGAGCAGTACTTC

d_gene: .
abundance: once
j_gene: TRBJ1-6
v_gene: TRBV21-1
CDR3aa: CASSKLTGGSPLHF
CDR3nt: TGTGCCAGCAGCAAACTGACAGGGGGTTCACCCCTCCACTTT

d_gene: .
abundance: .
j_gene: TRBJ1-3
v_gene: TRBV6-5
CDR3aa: CASSYSGIPSGNTIYF
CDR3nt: TGTGCCAGCAGTTACTCGGGGATACCCTCTGGAAACACCATATATTTT

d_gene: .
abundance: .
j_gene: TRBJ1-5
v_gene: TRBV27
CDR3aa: CASSPHPNQPQHF
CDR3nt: TGTGCCAGCAGTCCTCACCCCAATCAGCCCCAGCATTTT

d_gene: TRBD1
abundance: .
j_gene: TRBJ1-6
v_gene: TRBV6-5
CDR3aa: CASSPGRTGNSPLHF
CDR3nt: TGTGCCAGCAGTCCTGGACGGACAGGCAATTCACCCCTCCACTTT

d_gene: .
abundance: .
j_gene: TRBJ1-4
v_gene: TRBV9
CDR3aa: CASSERIDDTVEKLFF
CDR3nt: TGTGCCAGCAGCGAGAGGATTGACGACACGGTTGAAAAACTGTTTTTT

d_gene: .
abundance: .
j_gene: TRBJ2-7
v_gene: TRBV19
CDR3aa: CASSPTSGNEQYF
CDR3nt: TGTGCCAGTAGTCCAACCTCAGGGAACGAGCAGTACTTC

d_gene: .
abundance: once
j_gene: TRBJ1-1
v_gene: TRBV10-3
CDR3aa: CAISGENTEAFF
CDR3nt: TGTGCCATCAGTGGAGAGAACACTGAAGCTTTCTTT

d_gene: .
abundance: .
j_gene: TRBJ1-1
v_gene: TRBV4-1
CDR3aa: CASSQELTGATEAFF
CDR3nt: TGCGCCAGCAGCCAGGAATTGACAGGAGCCACTGAAGCTTTCTTT

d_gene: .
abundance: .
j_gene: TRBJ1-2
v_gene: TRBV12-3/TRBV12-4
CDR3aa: CASSLFPGSGYTF
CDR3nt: TGTGCCAGCAGTTTATTTCCAGGGAGCGGCTACACCTTC

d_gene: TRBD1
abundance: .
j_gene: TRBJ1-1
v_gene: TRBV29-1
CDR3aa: CSGFDRGTEAFF
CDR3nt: TGCAGCGGATTCGACAGGGGGACTGAAGCTTTCTTT

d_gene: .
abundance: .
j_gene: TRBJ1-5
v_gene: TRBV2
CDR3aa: CASRLRSNQPQHF
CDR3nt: TGTGCCAGCCGCCTGAGGAGCAATCAGCCCCAGCATTTT

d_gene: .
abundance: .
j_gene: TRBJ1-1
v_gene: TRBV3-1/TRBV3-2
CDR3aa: CASSQAGSNTEAFF
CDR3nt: TGTGCCAGCAGCCAGGCAGGTTCGAACACTGAAGCTTTCTTT

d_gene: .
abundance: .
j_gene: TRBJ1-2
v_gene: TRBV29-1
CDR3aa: CSVEDTDYGYTF
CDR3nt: TGCAGCGTTGAAGACACGGACTATGGCTACACCTTC

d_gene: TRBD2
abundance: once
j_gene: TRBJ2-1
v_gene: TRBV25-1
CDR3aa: CASSELEAGEFVNEQFF
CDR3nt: TGTGCCAGCAGTGAATTGGAAGCGGGGGAGTTCGTCAATGAGCAGTTCTTC

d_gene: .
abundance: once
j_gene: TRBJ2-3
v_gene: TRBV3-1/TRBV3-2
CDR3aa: CASSQVLKGKGAVVADTQYF
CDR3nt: TGTGCCAGCAGCCAAGTATTAAAGGGTAAAGGGGCGGTGGTGGCAGATACGCAGTATTTT

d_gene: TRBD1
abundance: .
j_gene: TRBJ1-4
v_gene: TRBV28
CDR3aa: CASSWTGGYEKLFF
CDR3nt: TGTGCCAGCAGCTGGACAGGGGGTTACGAAAAACTGTTTTTT

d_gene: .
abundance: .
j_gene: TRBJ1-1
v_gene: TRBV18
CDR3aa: CASSPPVGGTEAFF
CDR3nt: TGTGCCAGCTCACCACCGGTGGGGGGCACTGAAGCTTTCTTT

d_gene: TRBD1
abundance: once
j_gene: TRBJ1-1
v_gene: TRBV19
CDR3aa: CASSMGQGAEAFF
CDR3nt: TGTGCCAGTAGTATGGGACAGGGCGCTGAAGCTTTCTTT

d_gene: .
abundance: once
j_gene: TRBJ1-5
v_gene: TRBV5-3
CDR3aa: CARSWGGNQPQHF
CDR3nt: TGTGCCAGAAGCTGGGGGGGCAATCAGCCCCAGCATTTT

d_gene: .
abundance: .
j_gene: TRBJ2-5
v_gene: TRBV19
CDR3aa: CASSIPLAETQYF
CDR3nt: TGTGCCAGTAGTATTCCCCTAGCGGAGACCCAGTACTTC

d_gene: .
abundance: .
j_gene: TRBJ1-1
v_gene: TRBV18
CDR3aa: CASSRKTGEVTEAFF
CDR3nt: TGTGCCAGCTCACGCAAGACAGGTGAGGTCACTGAAGCTTTCTTT

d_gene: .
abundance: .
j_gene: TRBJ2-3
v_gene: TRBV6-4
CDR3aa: CASSVAAGTDTQYF
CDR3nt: TGTGCCAGCTCCGTGGCAGCGGGCACAGATACGCAGTATTTT

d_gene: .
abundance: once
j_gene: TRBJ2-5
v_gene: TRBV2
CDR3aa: CASTFSLAGWSETQYF
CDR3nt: TGTGCCAGCACTTTTTCCCTGGCAGGGTGGAGCGAGACCCAGTACTTC

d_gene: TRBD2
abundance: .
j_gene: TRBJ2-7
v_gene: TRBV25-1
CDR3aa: CASTTWGGGTYEQYF
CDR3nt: TGTGCCAGCACCACTTGGGGCGGGGGAACCTACGAGCAGTACTTC

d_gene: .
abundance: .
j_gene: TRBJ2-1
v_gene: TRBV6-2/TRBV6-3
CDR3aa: CASSYGPGLTSSYNEQFF
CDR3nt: TGTGCCAGCAGTTACGGGCCAGGGCTAACCAGCTCCTACAATGAGCAGTTCTTC

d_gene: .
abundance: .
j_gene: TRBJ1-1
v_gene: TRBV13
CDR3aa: CASSSVLGHMNTEAFF
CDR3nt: TGTGCCAGCAGCTCTGTATTGGGACACATGAACACTGAAGCTTTCTTT

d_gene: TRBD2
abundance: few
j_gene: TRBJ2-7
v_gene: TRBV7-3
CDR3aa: CASSLGAGGYHEQYF
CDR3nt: TGTGCCAGCAGCTTAGGGGCGGGAGGTTACCACGAGCAGTACTTC

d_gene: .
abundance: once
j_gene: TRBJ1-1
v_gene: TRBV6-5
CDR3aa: CASSYGGNTEAFF
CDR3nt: TGTGCCAGCAGTTATGGCGGGAACACTGAAGCTTTCTTT

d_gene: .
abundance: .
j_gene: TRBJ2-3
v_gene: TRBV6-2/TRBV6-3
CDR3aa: CASSPFRGITSTDTQYF
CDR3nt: TGTGCCAGCAGTCCCTTCCGCGGGATCACTAGCACAGATACGCAGTATTTT

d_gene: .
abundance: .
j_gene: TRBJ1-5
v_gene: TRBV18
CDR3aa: CASSQLARGWGGNQPQHF
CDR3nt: TGTGCCAGCTCACAATTGGCCAGGGGCTGGGGGGGCAATCAGCCCCAGCATTTT

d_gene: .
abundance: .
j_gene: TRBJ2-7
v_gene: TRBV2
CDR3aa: CAMGLDSYEQYF
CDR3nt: TGTGCCATGGGACTGGACTCCTACGAGCAGTACTTC

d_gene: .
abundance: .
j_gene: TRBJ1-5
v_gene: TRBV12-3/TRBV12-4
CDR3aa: CVSSRQGPQHF
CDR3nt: TGTGTCAGCAGCCGCCAGGGGCCCCAGCATTTT

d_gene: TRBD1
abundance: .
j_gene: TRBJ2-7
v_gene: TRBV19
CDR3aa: CASSRTGLTYEQYF
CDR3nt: TGTGCCAGTTCAAGGACAGGGTTGACCTACGAGCAGTACTTC

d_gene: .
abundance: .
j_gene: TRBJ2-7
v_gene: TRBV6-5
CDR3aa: CASGFDRQYF
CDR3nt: TGTGCCAGCGGATTCGACCGTCAGTACTTC

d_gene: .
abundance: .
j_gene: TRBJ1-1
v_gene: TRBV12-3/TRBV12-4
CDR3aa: CASSLIGKTEAFF
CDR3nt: TGTGCCAGCAGTTTAATTGGGAAAACTGAAGCTTTCTTT

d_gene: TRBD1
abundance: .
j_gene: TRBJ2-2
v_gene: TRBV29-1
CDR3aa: CSAQEYDRGLTGELFF
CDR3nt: TGCAGCGCACAAGAATATGACAGGGGTTTGACCGGGGAGCTGTTTTTT

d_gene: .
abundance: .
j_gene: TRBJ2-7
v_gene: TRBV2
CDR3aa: CASSDNLGQNDREQYF
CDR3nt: TGTGCCAGCAGTGACAATTTGGGCCAAAACGATCGGGAGCAGTACTTC

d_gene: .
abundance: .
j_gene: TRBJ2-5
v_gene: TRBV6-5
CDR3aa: CASSYGGAQETQYF
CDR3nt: TGTGCCAGCAGTTACGGGGGGGCCCAAGAGACCCAGTACTTC

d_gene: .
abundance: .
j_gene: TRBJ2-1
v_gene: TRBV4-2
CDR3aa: CASSQVTGLGNEQFF
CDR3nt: TGTGCCAGCAGCCAAGTAACAGGGTTGGGTAATGAGCAGTTCTTC

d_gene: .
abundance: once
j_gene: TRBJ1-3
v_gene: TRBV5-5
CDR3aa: CASSLVPSGNTIYF
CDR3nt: TGTGCCAGCAGCTTGGTTCCATCTGGAAACACCATATATTTT

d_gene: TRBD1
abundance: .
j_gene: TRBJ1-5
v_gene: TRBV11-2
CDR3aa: CASSSGQGAGPQHF
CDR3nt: TGTGCCAGCAGCTCCGGACAGGGGGCTGGGCCCCAGCATTTT

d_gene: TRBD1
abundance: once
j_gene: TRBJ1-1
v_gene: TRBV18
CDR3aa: CASSPPGQGAVMNTEAFF
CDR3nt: TGTGCCAGCTCACCACCGGGACAGGGGGCGGTTATGAACACTGAAGCTTTCTTT

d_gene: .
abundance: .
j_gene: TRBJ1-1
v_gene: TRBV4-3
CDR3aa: CASSQERYGSLGAFF
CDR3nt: TGCGCCAGCAGCCAAGAGAGGTACGGATCGCTGGGGGCTTTCTTT